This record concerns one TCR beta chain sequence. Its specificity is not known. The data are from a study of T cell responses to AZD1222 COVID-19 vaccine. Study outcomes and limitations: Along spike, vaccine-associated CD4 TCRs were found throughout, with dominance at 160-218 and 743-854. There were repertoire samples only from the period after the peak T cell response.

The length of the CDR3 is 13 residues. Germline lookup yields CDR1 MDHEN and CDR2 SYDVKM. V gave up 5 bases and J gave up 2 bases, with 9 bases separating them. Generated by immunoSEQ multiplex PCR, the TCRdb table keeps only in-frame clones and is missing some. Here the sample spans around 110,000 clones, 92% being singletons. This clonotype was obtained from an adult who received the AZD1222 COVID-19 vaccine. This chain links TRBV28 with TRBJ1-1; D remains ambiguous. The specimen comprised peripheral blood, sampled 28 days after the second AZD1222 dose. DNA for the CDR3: TGTGCCAGCAGTCGGGCCTTAAACACTGAAGCTTTCTTT. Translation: CASSRALNTEAFF.